The rows below give T cell receptor beta chains drawn from one sample of a study of graft-versus-host responses after intestinal transplantation. Profiled with immunoSEQ multiplex PCR; TCRdb holds only in-frame clones, not every one. The table lists tens of thousands of clones, around 87% of them singletons, with roughly 7.3% in the top ten. No antigen has been identified for these receptors. The specimen comprised unstimulated CD8+ T cells sorted from spleen or lymph node cells, sampled before transplant. All receptors come from a human donor who was the organ donor for an intestinal transplant. The CDR3 runs from the conserved cysteine through the conserved F or W. D genes are given only for firm matches. The size entry is marked missing in some rows and otherwise reads once, few, many or a size class.

d_call j_call v_call clone_size cdr3_aa cdr3_nt
TRBD2 TRBJ2-7 TRBV14 - CASSQDIAGGPLYEQYF TGTGCCAGCAGCCAAGACATAGCGGGGGGGCCTCTTTACGAGCAGTACTTC
- TRBJ1-1 TRBV5-1 - CASSLTLTGNTEAFF TGCGCCAGCAGCTTGACCCTCACTGGGAACACTGAAGCTTTCTTT
- TRBJ2-7 TRBV6-1 few CASSPGWGAYEQYF TGTGCCAGCAGCCCCGGATGGGGAGCCTACGAGCAGTACTTC
- TRBJ2-1 TRBV4-2 - CASSQELVHGQFF TGTGCCAGCAGCCAAGAATTGGTACACGGGCAGTTCTTC
TRBD2 TRBJ2-7 TRBV6-5 - CASSREATSDYEQYF TGTGCCAGCAGTAGAGAGGCGACTAGCGACTACGAGCAGTACTTC
- TRBJ1-2 TRBV7-9 - CASILLHREEAYGYTF TGTGCCAGCATCCTTCTACACAGGGAGGAGGCCTATGGCTACACCTTC
TRBD1 TRBJ2-7 TRBV2 - CASRGTVSYEQYF TGTGCCAGCAGGGGGACAGTCAGCTACGAGCAGTACTTC
- TRBJ2-2 TRBV27 few CVSCGVTPNTGELFF TGTGTCTCCTGTGGAGTTACACCGAACACCGGGGAGCTGTTTTTT
- TRBJ2-2 TRBV6-4 - CAWQGGGGELFF TGTGCCTGGCAAGGGGGAGGCGGGGAGCTGTTTTTT
- TRBJ1-1 TRBV7-9 few CASSLEGMNTEAFF TGTGCCAGCAGCTTAGAGGGGATGAACACTGAAGCTTTCTTT
- TRBJ1-1 TRBV28 - CASSLSVPGWNTEAFF TGTGCCAGCAGTTTATCTGTCCCAGGGTGGAACACTGAAGCTTTCTTT
- TRBJ1-1 TRBV13 - CASSLGDANTEAFF TGTGCCAGCAGCTTAGGGGACGCGAACACTGAAGCTTTCTTT
- TRBJ1-4 TRBV6-1 - CASSEEAGESEKLFF TGTGCCAGCAGTGAAGAAGCAGGCGAGAGCGAAAAACTGTTTTTT
TRBD1 TRBJ1-1 TRBV5-1 - CASSLGTGGTEAFF TGCGCCAGCAGCTTGGGGACAGGGGGCACTGAAGCTTTCTTT
TRBD1 TRBJ1-2 TRBV6-4 - CASSHGQGLIRGYGYTF TGTGCCAGCAGCCACGGACAGGGGTTGATAAGGGGATATGGCTACACCTTC
TRBD1 TRBJ1-2 TRBV6-1 - CASRRTGTGEFGYTF TGTGCCAGCAGAAGAACCGGGACAGGGGAATTCGGCTACACCTTC
TRBD2 TRBJ2-6 TRBV28 - CASSLSSASGGISGANVLTF TGTGCCAGCAGTTTATCTTCGGCTAGCGGGGGAATCTCTGGGGCCAACGTCCTGACTTTC
- TRBJ2-7 TRBV6-5 - CASSYMRGPASYEQYF TGTGCCAGCAGTTATATGAGGGGACCAGCCTCCTACGAGCAGTACTTC
- TRBJ1-1 TRBV7-9 - CASSVSTGSTEAFF TGTGCCAGCAGCGTCTCCACAGGGTCCACTGAAGCTTTCTTT
TRBD2 TRBJ2-3 TRBV5-1 - CASSPGRTSGPTDTQYF TGCGCCAGCAGCCCAGGGCGGACTAGCGGGCCCACAGATACGCAGTATTTT
TRBD2 TRBJ2-7 TRBV5-1 - CASRLSGGTYEQYF TGCGCCAGCCGCCTTAGCGGGGGTACCTACGAGCAGTACTTC
TRBD1 TRBJ2-1 TRBV7-9 - CASVPLKGAGYNEQFF TGTGCCAGCGTACCTCTAAAGGGGGCCGGGTACAATGAGCAGTTCTTC
- TRBJ2-1 TRBV6-4 few CASKAWTDGYNEQFF TGTGCCAGCAAGGCATGGACGGACGGCTACAATGAGCAGTTCTTC
TRBD2 TRBJ2-1 TRBV29-1 few CSVDGGAHNEQFF TGCAGCGTTGACGGGGGGGCCCACAATGAGCAGTTCTTC
- TRBJ1-5 TRBV4-1 - CASSHFLQGYHQPQHF TGCGCCAGCAGCCATTTCTTACAGGGATATCATCAGCCCCAGCATTTT
- TRBJ1-4 TRBV25-1 - CASSEYFSTVGNEKLFF TGTGCCAGCAGTGAATATTTTTCGACAGTTGGTAATGAAAAACTGTTTTTT
- TRBJ2-2 TRBV6-1 - CASSEGVYRFLSTGELFF TGTGCCAGCAGTGAAGGGGTCTACAGGTTCCTAAGCACCGGGGAGCTGTTTTTT
- TRBJ2-5 TRBV9 - CASSGGNFKEETQYF TGTGCCAGCAGCGGGGGGAACTTCAAGGAAGAGACCCAGTACTTC
- TRBJ1-1 TRBV30 once CAWSVLGSLNTEAFF TGTGCCTGGAGTGTACTCGGAAGCCTGAACACTGAAGCTTTCTTT
- TRBJ2-3 TRBV2 - CASSDLITDTQYF TGTGCCAGCAGTGACTTGATCACAGATACGCAGTATTTT
TRBD1 TRBJ1-6 TRBV30 once CAWSGTGGSPLHF TGTGCCTGGAGTGGGACAGGGGGCTCACCCCTCCACTTT
TRBD1 TRBJ1-2 TRBV2 - CASSAGTGDYYGYTF TGTGCCAGCAGTGCCGGGACAGGAGACTACTATGGCTACACCTTC
- TRBJ2-1 TRBV28 - CASSFKVGAYNEQFF TGTGCCAGCAGTTTCAAGGTTGGGGCCTACAATGAGCAGTTCTTC
- TRBJ1-1 TRBV4-1 - CASSSWWNTEAFF TGCGCCAGCAGCTCTTGGTGGAACACTGAAGCTTTCTTT
- TRBJ1-3 TRBV7-9 - CASSLGGYTIYF TGTGCCAGCAGCTTAGGGGGTTACACCATATATTTT
TRBD2 TRBJ2-3 TRBV28 - CASSLARGGTDTQYF TGTGCCAGCAGTTTGGCGCGGGGGGGCACAGATACGCAGTATTTT
TRBD1 TRBJ1-6 TRBV7-3 - CASSSTGGGSPLHF TGTGCCAGCAGCTCGACAGGGGGCGGTTCACCCCTCCACTTT
- TRBJ2-6 TRBV10-1 - CAEQATLTGANVLTF TGCGCCGAGCAGGCGACTCTCACTGGGGCCAACGTCCTGACTTTC
- TRBJ1-1 TRBV2 - CASSDLEAFF TGTGCCAGCAGTGACCTTGAAGCTTTCTTT
- TRBJ1-2 TRBV30 - CAWSSSSGGWGYGYTF TGTGCCTGGAGTTCGTCATCTGGGGGCTGGGGCTATGGCTACACCTTC
- TRBJ1-6 TRBV15 - CATSRDLVGDSPLHF TGTGCCACCAGCAGAGATCTTGTGGGGGATTCACCCCTCCACTTT
- TRBJ1-4 TRBV19 - CASRPKGDEKLFF TGTGCCAGCCGTCCAAAAGGAGATGAAAAACTGTTTTTT
- TRBJ1-4 TRBV27 - CASSDQGPSFEKLFF TGTGCCAGCAGCGACCAGGGACCGAGTTTCGAAAAACTGTTTTTT
TRBD1 TRBJ2-1 TRBV6-1 - CASSEAYGTGYNEQFF TGTGCCAGCAGTGAAGCGTACGGGACAGGGTACAATGAGCAGTTCTTC
- TRBJ2-7 TRBV29-1 few CSVDMTDSYEQYF TGCAGCGTTGACATGACGGACTCCTACGAGCAGTACTTC
- TRBJ2-2 TRBV7-6 - CASSLRYANTGELFF TGTGCCAGCAGCTTAAGATACGCGAACACCGGGGAGCTGTTTTTT
- TRBJ2-6 TRBV15 - CATSRPHYLGANVLTF TGTGCCACCAGCAGGCCACATTACTTGGGGGCCAACGTCCTGACTTTC
- TRBJ1-6 TRBV18 - CASSPTDTGPNSPLHF TGTGCCAGCTCACCGACTGATACAGGGCCGAATTCACCCCTCCACTTT
TRBD1 TRBJ2-5 TRBV13 - CASSLGGDSSSETQYF TGTGCCAGCAGCTTAGGCGGGGACAGCTCCAGCGAGACCCAGTACTTC
TRBD1 TRBJ1-2 TRBV11-3 - CASSFTGGAFGYTF TGTGCCAGCAGCTTTACAGGGGGCGCGTTCGGCTACACCTTC